This T cell receptor (beta chain) was recorded in a study of cytomegalovirus exposure and HLA in healthy donors. Study-wide points: In a later analysis, donors in an Asian-associated ancestry cluster reportedly had fewer N-insertions in productive TCRs than the cohort mean. Highest at DRB1 and lowest at HLA-C, TCR association rates differed among HLA loci in a later analysis. A previous analysis found most TCR beta V segments productive roughly 90% or roughly 30% of the time. Later examination showed HLA-associated TCR beta chains had greater clonal expansion than equally common others.

As to this clone: Its matching antigen is unknown.

Trimming took 6 bases from V and 3 from J; bases not matched to a gene: 13. From germline, CDR1 is SGHAT and CDR2 FQNNGV. CDR3 length equals 17 residues. The PCR had 60 Vbeta and 13 Jbeta primers. Sequenced by immunoSEQ multiplex PCR; TCRdb stores in-frame clones only, minus some. The sample has fewer than 350,000 clones, approximately 90% seen once. The receptor was derived from a woman in her late teens or twenties in good health and CMV-seronegative. This chain joins TRBV11-2 and TRBJ2-2; 7 bases agree with TRBD2. Sequencing input: PBMCs. CDR3: CASRAKGGGGYTGELFF. In DNA form, the CDR3 reads TGTGCCAGCAGGGCGAAGGGCGGGGGAGGATACACCGGGGAGCTGTTTTTT. Supplemented by reference TRBV11-2 and TRBJ2-2, the full variable domain reads EAGVAQSPRYKIIEKRQSVAFWCNPISGHATLYWYQQILGQGPKLLIQFQNNGVVDDSQLPKDRFSAERLKGVDSTLKIQPAKLEDSAVYLCASRAKGGGGYTGELFFGEGSRLTVL.